The 16 T cell receptor beta chains below were found in one sample sequenced in a study of cytomegalovirus exposure and HLA in healthy donors. PCR used 60 Vbeta primers and 13 Jbeta primers. Using immunoSEQ multiplex PCR, the repertoire was profiled, and TCRdb retains in-frame clones only, with some absent. This table lists 200,000 or so clones. What was sequenced was PBMCs. All receptors come from a girl aged 2 to 10 in good health and CMV-seropositive.

J is TRBJ2-1 and V is TRBV15, with 8 bases that match TRBD2. Looked up from germline, CDR1 is LNHNV and CDR2 is YYDKDF (reference sequence). V dropped 3 bases and J dropped 0; count of bases not matched to a gene: 7. CDR3 length equals 17 residues. The CDR3 bases are TGTGCCACCAGCAGCACTATAGCGGGAAGCTCCTACAATGAGCAGTTCTTC. Its translation: CATSSTIAGSSYNEQFF.

V usage is TRBV5-4 and J usage is TRBJ2-3; 10 bases are shared with TRBD2. This CDR3 contains 16 residues. The V gene end was trimmed by 2 bases and the J gene end by 8 bases; junction bases not matched to a gene: 11. Germline V gene sequence: CDR1 SGHNT, CDR2 YYREEE (reference sequence). DNA of the CDR3: TGTGCCAGCAGCTTACGGACAGCGGGAGGGCCAGGTACGCAGTATTTT. It translates to CASSLRTAGGPGTQYF.

The chain is built from TRBV15 and TRBJ2-5; tentatively, D is TRBD2 (5 bases). Germline assignment: CDR1 LNHNV and CDR2 YYDKDF (reference sequence). V was pared by 1 base and J by 1 base, with 13 bases between. The CDR3 is 16 residues long. The CDR3 DNA reads as TGTGCCACCAGCAGAGGGAGCGGAGACGGCCAAGAGACCCAGTACTTC. Its translation: CATSRGSGDGQETQYF.

The chain couples TRBV14 to TRBJ2-1; TRBD2 is a possible D gene (6 bases). The CDR3 is 12 amino acids. Germline lookup yields CDR1 SGHDN and CDR2 FVKESK. Deletions cut 1 base from V and 15 bases from J, with 13 bases between. CDR3 nucleotides: TGTGCCAGCAGCCAAGCGGGAGAAGGCCCGTTCTTC. Translating gives CASSQAGEGPFF.

CDR3 loop: CASSYQGWPEYEQYF. The CDR3 bases are TGTGCCAGCAGTTACCAGGGGTGGCCGGAATACGAGCAGTACTTC. This chain links TRBV6-5 with TRBJ2-7, with a possible D match to TRBD1 (6 bases). V lost 2 bases and J 4 bases, leaving 15 bases between the germline ends. CDR3 length equals 15 residues. The germline CDR1 and CDR2 sequences are MNHEY and SVGAGI.

This chain links TRBV19 with TRBJ2-7; a weak D match, TRBD2 (7 bases). Trimming removed 1 base from V and 0 bases from J, with 10 bases in between. The germline CDR1 and CDR2 sequences are LNHDA and SQIVND (reference sequence). There are 15 residues in the CDR3. CDR3 amino acids: CASSIVGGPSYEQYF. The DNA of the CDR3 is TGTGCCAGTAGTATAGTGGGGGGGCCCTCCTACGAGCAGTACTTC.

The chain employs TRBV19 and TRBJ2-2, with 9 bases lining up with TRBD1. This CDR3 spans 14 amino acids. Germline lookup yields CDR1 LNHDA and CDR2 SQIVND (reference sequence). V was clipped by 6 bases and J by 4 bases; unmatched bases: 3. DNA of the CDR3: TGTGCCAGTAGCTGGGACAGGGTCACCGGGGAGCTGTTTTTT. As protein: CASSWDRVTGELFF.

This chain joins TRBV5-1 and TRBJ2-4, with 8 positions matching TRBD1. Trimming cost V 2 bases and J 3 bases; bases outside gene matches: 7. Germline V gene sequence: CDR1 SGHRS, CDR2 YFSETQ. The CDR3 is 16 amino acids. This chain's CDR3 is CASSFRTGFDKNIQYF. In DNA, the CDR3 is TGCGCCAGCAGCTTTAGGACAGGGTTCGACAAAAACATTCAGTACTTC.

CDR3 region: CASTPPWGRVNTGELFF. CDR3 DNA sequence: TGTGCCAGTACCCCCCCGTGGGGGAGGGTGAACACCGGGGAGCTGTTTTTT. This chain joins TRBV19 and TRBJ2-2, with 7 bases aligning to TRBD2. The germline CDR1 and CDR2 sequences are LNHDA and SQIVND (reference sequence). The CDR3 sequence is 17 residues long. V lost 7 bases and J lost 1; bases outside the gene matches: 12.

This chain joins TRBV9 and TRBJ2-2; 9 bases match TRBD1. The germline CDR1 and CDR2 sequences are SGDLS and YYNGEE. The CDR3 extends over 15 amino acids. The V gene end was trimmed by 4 bases and the J gene end by 6 bases; junction bases not matched to a gene: 7. The CDR3 coding sequence is TGTGCCAGCAGCCCGGGACAGGGAATCCCCGGGGAGCTGTTTTTT. It translates to CASSPGQGIPGELFF. The complete variable domain, with remaining parts taken from reference TRBV9 and TRBJ2-2, reads DSGVTQTPKHLITATGQRVTLRCSPRSGDLSVYWYQQSLDQGLQFLIQYYNGEERAKGNILERFSAQQFPDLHSELNLSSLELGDSALYFCASSPGQGIPGELFFGEGSRLTVL.

V and J are TRBV5-8 and TRBJ1-3, with D possibly being TRBD1 (5 bases). The CDR3 contains 17 residues. CDR1 is SGHTS and CDR2 is YDEGEE in the germline V gene. Trimming took 5 bases from V and 4 from J, leaving 22 bases between them. The CDR3 loop is CASRLILARDRGNTIYF. The CDR3 region has the DNA TGTGCCAGCAGACTGATCCTCGCGAGAGACAGAGGAAACACCATATATTTT.

A word on this clone: An end of the junction differs from the germline gene, which may be a read error. The gene calls are TRBV7-9 and TRBJ1-1; D is undetermined. This CDR3 comprises 15 residues. Germline V gives CDR1 SEHNR, CDR2 FQNEAQ (reference sequence). CDR3 in amino acids: CASTLGGRMNTEAFF. CDR3 nucleotide sequence: TGTGCCAGCACCTTAGGAGGGAGGATGAACACTGAAGCTTTCTTT.

The V and J genes are TRBV7-2 and TRBJ2-7; D gene uncertain. Germline CDR1 SGHTA, CDR2 FQGNSA. V was cut by 1 base and J by 2 bases, with 9 bases left in between. The CDR3 totals 14 residues. The CDR3 DNA is TGTGCCAGCAGCTTAGAGATTACTACCTACGAGCAGTACTTC. Translation gives CASSLEITTYEQYF. Drawing the rest from reference TRBV7-2 and TRBJ2-7, the complete variable domain is GAGVSQSPSNKVTEKGKDVELRCDPISGHTALYWYRQSLGQGLEFLIYFQGNSAPDKSGLPSDRFSAERTGGSVSTLTIQRTQQEDSAVYLCASSLEITTYEQYFGPGTRLTVT.

The V call is TRBV27, the J call TRBJ2-7, with TRBD1 identical over 9 bases. The V gene end was trimmed by 4 bases and the J gene end by 6 bases; junction bases not matched to a gene: 4. This CDR3 is built from 13 residues. CDR1 is MNHEY and CDR2 is SMNVEV in the germline V gene (reference sequence). The CDR3 is CASSYGTGFEQYF. CDR3 nucleotide sequence: TGTGCCAGCAGTTACGGGACAGGGTTCGAGCAGTACTTC.

The J gene is TRBJ2-1, the V gene TRBV6-1; 16 bases are shared with TRBD2. CDR3 length: 20 amino acids. The J segment lost 8 bases and the V segment lost 1 base, leaving 14 bases of the junction unmatched. Germline V lookup: CDR1 MNHNS, CDR2 SASEGT. This CDR3 is CASSEGLGTSGRAIYHEQFF. The CDR3 coding sequence is TGTGCCAGCAGTGAAGGGCTGGGGACTAGCGGGAGGGCGATTTACCATGAGCAGTTCTTC.

The CDR3 protein is CASSLTGSEAFF. Here the CDR3 DNA reads TGCGCCAGCAGCTTAACAGGGAGTGAAGCTTTCTTT. The gene calls are TRBV5-1 and TRBJ1-1, with D possibly TRBD1 on 6 matching bases. With 2 bases removed from V and 7 bases from J, the gap between germline ends came to 9 bases. The CDR3 loop spans 12 amino acids. Looked up from germline, CDR1 is SGHRS and CDR2 is YFSETQ.